The 26 T cell receptor beta chains in this list originate from one sample, sequenced in a study of cytomegalovirus exposure and HLA in healthy donors. Amplification used 60 Vbeta primers and 13 Jbeta primers. Generated by immunoSEQ multiplex PCR, the TCRdb table keeps only in-frame clones and is missing some. The profile shows 130,000 or so clones, over 75% of them singletons. Sequences were obtained from PBMCs. The receptors here all came from a man aged 30 to 45 in good health and CMV-seronegative.

This clone occurred a few times. CDR3 nucleotide sequence: TGTGCCAGCAGTTTGCCCGGGGTAACGAACACCGGGGAGCTGTTTTTT. Its translation is CASSLPGVTNTGELFF. The chain links TRBV28 to TRBJ2-2; possible D gene TRBD2, 5 bases. V shed 3 bases and J shed 0 bases, with 11 bases lying between them. Germline CDR1 and CDR2: MDHEN and SYDVKM. CDR3 length equals 16 residues.

The chain has TRBV6-5 and TRBJ1-1; no reliable D call. Germline assignment: CDR1 MNHEY and CDR2 SVGAGI. CDR3 length: 13 amino acids. Trimming removed 2 bases at V and 2 bases at J, with 6 bases between. Here the CDR3 DNA reads TGTGCCAGCAGTTACGGGAGAAACACTGAAGCTTTCTTT. Translated, it gives CASSYGRNTEAFF.

The rearrangement uses TRBV27 and TRBJ1-3; TRBD1 agrees at 8 bases. CDR3 length equals 14 residues. Germline V CDR1 and CDR2: MNHEY, SMNVEV (reference sequence). V dropped 3 bases and J dropped 2; count of bases not matched to a gene: 0. The CDR3 DNA is TGTGCCAGCAGTTTGACAGGGGCTGGAAACACCATATATTTT. Its protein product is CASSLTGAGNTIYF.

This clone occurred once. The V and J genes are TRBV5-1 and TRBJ1-1, with no clear D. Germline CDR1 and CDR2: SGHRS and YFSETQ. CDR3 length: 13 residues. V was cut by 0 bases and J by 10 bases, with 13 bases left in between. The CDR3 nucleotides read TGCGCCAGCAGCTTGGAAGCCTCGATCGGAGCTTTCTTT. Its protein product is CASSLEASIGAFF.

The V gene is TRBV5-1, the J gene TRBJ2-5, with D possibly matching TRBD1 (6 bases). This CDR3 has 17 residues. Trimming removed 0 bases from V and 5 bases from J, with 20 bases in between. Germline CDR1 reads SGHRS; CDR2 reads YFSETQ. CDR3 DNA sequence: TGCGCCAGCAGCTTGGGGGCGGACAGAGCCTCCCGCGAGACCCAGTACTTC. Translation gives CASSLGADRASRETQYF.

V is TRBV7-9 and J is TRBJ2-1, with D possibly TRBD2 on 6 matching bases. This CDR3 is 12 amino acids long. Trimming left V 4 bases short and J 10 bases short, with 11 bases between. Germline V CDR1 and CDR2: SEHNR, FQNEAQ (reference sequence). The CDR3 protein is CASSSSVPEQFF. CDR3 coding DNA: TGTGCCAGCAGCTCTAGCGTACCCGAGCAGTTCTTC.

The V call is TRBV7-2, the J call TRBJ2-3; TRBD2 matches at 7 bases. V was clipped by 5 bases and J by 8 bases; unmatched bases: 7. This CDR3 region has 13 residues. Germline CDR1 reads SGHTA; CDR2 reads FQGNSA. The CDR3 loop reads CASSPAPGGTQYF. The CDR3 DNA reads TGTGCCAGCAGCCCTGCGCCGGGGGGTACGCAGTATTTT.

The chain recombines TRBV7-2 with TRBJ2-3; TRBD2 matches at 13 bases. This CDR3 spans 16 amino acids. The V segment lost 1 base and the J segment 5 bases; nucleotides outside the gene matches: 3. In germline, CDR1 is SGHTA, CDR2 FQGNSA. The CDR3 sequence is CASSLGTSGRGDTQYF. CDR3 nucleotides: TGTGCCAGCAGCTTAGGAACTAGCGGGAGGGGAGATACGCAGTATTTT. Full variable domain (remainder filled in from reference TRBV7-2 and TRBJ2-3): GAGVSQSPSNKVTEKGKDVELRCDPISGHTALYWYRQSLGQGLEFLIYFQGNSAPDKSGLPSDRFSAERTGGSVSTLTIQRTQQEDSAVYLCASSLGTSGRGDTQYFGPGTRLTVL.

This chain links TRBV5-1 with TRBJ1-5, with 9 bases that match TRBD1. Trimming at V came to 4 bases and at J to 4 bases, leaving 6 bases not matched to a gene. The CDR3 is 15 residues long. Germline V gives CDR1 SGHRS, CDR2 YFSETQ. The CDR3 bases are TGCGCCAGCAGCGTAGAGACAGGGGGTAATCAGCCCCAGCATTTT. Its protein is CASSVETGGNQPQHF. Drawing the rest from reference TRBV5-1 and TRBJ1-5, the complete variable domain is KAGVTQTPRYLIKTRGQQVTLSCSPISGHRSVSWYQQTPGQGLQFLFEYFSETQRNKGNFPGRFSGRQFSNSRSEMNVSTLELGDSALYLCASSVETGGNQPQHFGDGTRLSIL.

This clone has only a few counts. The V call is TRBV2, the J call TRBJ1-1, with unresolved D. The germline gives CDR1 SNHLY, CDR2 FYNNEI. This CDR3 comprises 10 residues. V was shortened by 4 bases and J by 8 bases, with 5 bases between the two germline ends. In DNA form, the CDR3 reads TGTGCCAGCAGTGGAGGCGAAGCTTTCTTT. Protein product: CASSGGEAFF.

The genes are TRBV5-5 and TRBJ1-3; D call uncertain. Germline CDR1 SGHKS, CDR2 YYEKEE (reference sequence). Trimming stripped 0 bases from V and 4 bases from J, with 11 bases between. The length of the CDR3 is 15 residues. CDR3 sequence reads: CASSLGSTGGNTIYF. CDR3 in DNA: TGTGCCAGCAGCTTGGGAAGTACGGGAGGAAACACCATATATTTT.

V is TRBV10-3 and J is TRBJ2-5; a possible D gene is TRBD1 (5 bases). The V end lost 10 bases, the J end lost 1 base, and 10 bases lay between the germline ends. The CDR3 has 12 amino acids. Germline CDR1 and CDR2: ENHRY and SYGVKD. The CDR3 coding sequence is TGTGCCACCAGACAGTTCCAAGAGACCCAGTACTTC. It is translated as CATRQFQETQYF.

This clone has only one observation. The sample holds other DNA sequences that translate to the same CDR3. The chain uses TRBV27 and TRBJ1-1, with D tentatively TRBD1 (6 bases). Trimming took 5 bases from V and 2 from J, leaving 15 bases between them. The germline gives CDR1 MNHEY, CDR2 SMNVEV (reference sequence). The CDR3 is made up of 15 amino acids. The CDR3 DNA reads TGTGCCAGCAGTCCCCGCCAGGGGCTTAACACTGAAGCTTTCTTT. Translated, it gives CASSPRQGLNTEAFF.

This chain uses TRBV19 with TRBJ2-7, with D perhaps TRBD1 (5 bases). The V end was cut by 0 bases, the J end by 7 bases, with 13 bases between. In germline, CDR1 is LNHDA, CDR2 SQIVND (reference sequence). The CDR3 is 14 residues long. The CDR3 DNA reads as TGTGCCAGTAGTATAGACGGCCAGGGAAGGGAGCAGTACTTC. Encoded protein: CASSIDGQGREQYF.

The chain links TRBV30 to TRBJ1-5, with TRBD1 identical over 10 bases. CDR1 GTSNPN and CDR2 SVGIG come from the germline V gene (reference sequence). J gave up 7 bases and V 4 bases, and 13 bases lay outside the gene matches. The CDR3 is 16 residues long. The CDR3 coding sequence is TGTGCCTGGAAGGGACAGGGGCCGCTGTTGGGACAGCCCCAGCATTTT. Its translation: CAWKGQGPLLGQPQHF.

The gene calls are TRBV11-3 and TRBJ2-3; 7 bases are a match to TRBD1. Germline assignment: CDR1 SGHNT and CDR2 YENEEA. Trimming cost V 1 base and J 3 bases; bases outside gene matches: 4. The CDR3 is 15 residues long. The CDR3 loop is CASSLGGQLTDTQYF. CDR3 DNA: TGTGCCAGCAGCTTAGGGGGACAGTTAACAGATACGCAGTATTTT. Drawing the rest from reference TRBV11-3 and TRBJ2-3, the complete variable domain is EAGVVQSPRYKIIEKKQPVAFWCNPISGHNTLYWYLQNLGQGPELLIRYENEEAVDDSQLPKDRFSAERLKGVDSTLKIQPAELGDSAVYLCASSLGGQLTDTQYFGPGTRLTVL.

The chain links TRBV2 to TRBJ1-1; the D gene is possibly TRBD1 (6 bases). Trimming cost V 8 bases and J 3 bases, with 13 bases left between them. Germline CDR1 is SNHLY and CDR2 is FYNNEI. This CDR3 spans 13 amino acids. CDR3 DNA sequence: TGTGCCAGCTGCAGGGGTCTAGACACTGAAGCTTTCTTT. The encoded protein is CASCRGLDTEAFF.

The chain couples TRBV5-6 to TRBJ1-1; D ambiguous. There are 15 residues in the CDR3. Germline assignment: CDR1 SGHDT and CDR2 YYEEEE. Between the trimmed V and J ends, which lost 4 bases and 5 bases, there was a span of 18 bases. CDR3 sequence reads: CASSPRQAMDTEAFF. CDR3 nucleotide sequence: TGTGCCAGCAGCCCGCGACAAGCAATGGATACTGAAGCTTTCTTT.

V and J are TRBV27 and TRBJ2-1; 12 bases fit TRBD2. The germline V gene encodes CDR1 MNHEY and CDR2 SMNVEV (reference sequence). V was pared by 4 bases and J by 9 bases, with 7 bases of the junction left unmatched. CDR3 length equals 15 residues. CDR3 region: CASSSSGGVPIEQFF. For the CDR3, the DNA is TGTGCCAGCAGTTCTAGCGGGGGGGTACCTATTGAGCAGTTCTTC.

In DNA, the CDR3 is TGTGCCAGCACCACCGGGACTAGCAATGAGCAGTTCTTC. Its translation is CASTTGTSNEQFF. V and J are TRBV7-9 and TRBJ2-1, with 8 bases identical to TRBD2. The CDR3 has 13 amino acids. V lost 7 bases to trimming and J lost 6 bases; unmatched junction nucleotides: 5. Germline V gene data show CDR1 as SEHNR and CDR2 as FQNEAQ (reference sequence).

The J gene is TRBJ1-1, the V gene TRBV11-3, with a weak D call TRBD1 (6 bases). V was clipped by 5 bases and J by 1 base, with 8 bases between them. CDR1 SGHNT and CDR2 YENEEA come from the germline V gene. The CDR3 totals 13 residues. The CDR3 region is CASSRTENTEAFF. The CDR3 bases are TGTGCCAGCAGCCGGACAGAGAACACTGAAGCTTTCTTT.

V is TRBV5-1 and J is TRBJ1-4, with TRBD1 matching 9 bases. CDR1 and CDR2 (germline): SGHRS, YFSETQ. CDR3 length: 16 residues. Trimming took 3 bases from V and 3 from J; bases not matched to a gene: 6. The CDR3 DNA sequence: TGCGCCAGCAGCTCACAGGGGGCTTTAGCTAATGAAAAACTGTTTTTT. Its translation is CASSSQGALANEKLFF. The variable domain in full, completed from reference TRBV5-1 and TRBJ1-4, reads KAGVTQTPRYLIKTRGQQVTLSCSPISGHRSVSWYQQTPGQGLQFLFEYFSETQRNKGNFPGRFSGRQFSNSRSEMNVSTLELGDSALYLCASSSQGALANEKLFFGSGTQLSVL.

The chain carries TRBV9 and TRBJ2-5; perhaps TRBD2 as D (7 bases). Germline V gene sequence: CDR1 SGDLS, CDR2 YYNGEE. This CDR3 contains 14 residues. Trimming pared 0 bases from V and 5 bases from J, leaving 11 bases between. The CDR3 is CASSVGGGPETQYF. The CDR3 DNA is TGTGCCAGCAGCGTAGGGGGGGGGCCTGAGACCCAGTACTTC.

The rearrangement joins TRBV6-5 to TRBJ2-2; TRBD1 agrees at 7 bases. Germline CDR1 MNHEY, CDR2 SVGAGI. This CDR3 has 14 amino acids. Trimming took 6 bases from V and 5 from J; bases not matched to a gene: 6. The DNA of the CDR3 is TGTGCCAGCAGAACAGGGGCCCCTACCGGGGAGCTGTTTTTT. Its protein is CASRTGAPTGELFF.

The V call is TRBV5-1, the J call TRBJ2-5, with 9 positions matching TRBD2. J was trimmed by 5 bases and V by 0 bases; bases with no gene match: 5. This CDR3 has 15 residues. The germline CDR1 and CDR2 sequences are SGHRS and YFSETQ. In nucleotides, the CDR3 is TGCGCCAGCAGCTTGGGACTAGCGGCAAGGGAGACCCAGTACTTC. Translated: CASSLGLAARETQYF.

V usage is TRBV7-8 and J usage is TRBJ2-7; 7 nucleotides line up with TRBD1. V gave up 1 base and J gave up 2 bases; unmatched junction bases: 2. The V gene's germline CDR1 is SGHVS and CDR2 FQNEAQ. The CDR3 covers 14 residues. CDR3 coding DNA: TGTGCCAGCAGCTTAGATGGGACAGCCTACGAGCAGTACTTC. Protein product: CASSLDGTAYEQYF.